This TCR beta chain was captured by sequencing in a study of shared clonotypes between healthy human individuals. Study-wide findings and caveats: All-four-donor shared clonotypes had higher generation probabilities than non-shared clonotypes did.

About this clone: Its antigen is unidentified. This CDR3 is also generated by other DNA sequences in the sample.

Methods used by the authors: For the immunoSEQ data, sequences were junction-only without quality scores, so filtering differed. Assay: immunoSEQ multiplex PCR; the TCRdb copy retains only in-frame clones and omits some. V, J and clone size are taken as reported in that table, and D and trimming were inferred from the DNA itself. The sample holds a few hundred thousand clones, just over 65% seen once. CDR3 size: 15 residues. CDR1 and CDR2 (germline): SGDLS, YYNGEE. The germline V and J ends were trimmed by 2 bases and 0 bases, with 10 bases remaining between them. Sample: memory CD4+ T cells sorted from blood. Subset here: CD45RA-negative fraction. The chain couples TRBV9 to TRBJ2-3, with unresolved D. This TCR was sampled from a man aged 25-40 years in good health. The CDR3 region has the DNA TGTGCCAGCAGCGTGGTCGGAGCAAGCACAGATACGCAGTATTTT. Translation gives CASSVVGASTDTQYF.